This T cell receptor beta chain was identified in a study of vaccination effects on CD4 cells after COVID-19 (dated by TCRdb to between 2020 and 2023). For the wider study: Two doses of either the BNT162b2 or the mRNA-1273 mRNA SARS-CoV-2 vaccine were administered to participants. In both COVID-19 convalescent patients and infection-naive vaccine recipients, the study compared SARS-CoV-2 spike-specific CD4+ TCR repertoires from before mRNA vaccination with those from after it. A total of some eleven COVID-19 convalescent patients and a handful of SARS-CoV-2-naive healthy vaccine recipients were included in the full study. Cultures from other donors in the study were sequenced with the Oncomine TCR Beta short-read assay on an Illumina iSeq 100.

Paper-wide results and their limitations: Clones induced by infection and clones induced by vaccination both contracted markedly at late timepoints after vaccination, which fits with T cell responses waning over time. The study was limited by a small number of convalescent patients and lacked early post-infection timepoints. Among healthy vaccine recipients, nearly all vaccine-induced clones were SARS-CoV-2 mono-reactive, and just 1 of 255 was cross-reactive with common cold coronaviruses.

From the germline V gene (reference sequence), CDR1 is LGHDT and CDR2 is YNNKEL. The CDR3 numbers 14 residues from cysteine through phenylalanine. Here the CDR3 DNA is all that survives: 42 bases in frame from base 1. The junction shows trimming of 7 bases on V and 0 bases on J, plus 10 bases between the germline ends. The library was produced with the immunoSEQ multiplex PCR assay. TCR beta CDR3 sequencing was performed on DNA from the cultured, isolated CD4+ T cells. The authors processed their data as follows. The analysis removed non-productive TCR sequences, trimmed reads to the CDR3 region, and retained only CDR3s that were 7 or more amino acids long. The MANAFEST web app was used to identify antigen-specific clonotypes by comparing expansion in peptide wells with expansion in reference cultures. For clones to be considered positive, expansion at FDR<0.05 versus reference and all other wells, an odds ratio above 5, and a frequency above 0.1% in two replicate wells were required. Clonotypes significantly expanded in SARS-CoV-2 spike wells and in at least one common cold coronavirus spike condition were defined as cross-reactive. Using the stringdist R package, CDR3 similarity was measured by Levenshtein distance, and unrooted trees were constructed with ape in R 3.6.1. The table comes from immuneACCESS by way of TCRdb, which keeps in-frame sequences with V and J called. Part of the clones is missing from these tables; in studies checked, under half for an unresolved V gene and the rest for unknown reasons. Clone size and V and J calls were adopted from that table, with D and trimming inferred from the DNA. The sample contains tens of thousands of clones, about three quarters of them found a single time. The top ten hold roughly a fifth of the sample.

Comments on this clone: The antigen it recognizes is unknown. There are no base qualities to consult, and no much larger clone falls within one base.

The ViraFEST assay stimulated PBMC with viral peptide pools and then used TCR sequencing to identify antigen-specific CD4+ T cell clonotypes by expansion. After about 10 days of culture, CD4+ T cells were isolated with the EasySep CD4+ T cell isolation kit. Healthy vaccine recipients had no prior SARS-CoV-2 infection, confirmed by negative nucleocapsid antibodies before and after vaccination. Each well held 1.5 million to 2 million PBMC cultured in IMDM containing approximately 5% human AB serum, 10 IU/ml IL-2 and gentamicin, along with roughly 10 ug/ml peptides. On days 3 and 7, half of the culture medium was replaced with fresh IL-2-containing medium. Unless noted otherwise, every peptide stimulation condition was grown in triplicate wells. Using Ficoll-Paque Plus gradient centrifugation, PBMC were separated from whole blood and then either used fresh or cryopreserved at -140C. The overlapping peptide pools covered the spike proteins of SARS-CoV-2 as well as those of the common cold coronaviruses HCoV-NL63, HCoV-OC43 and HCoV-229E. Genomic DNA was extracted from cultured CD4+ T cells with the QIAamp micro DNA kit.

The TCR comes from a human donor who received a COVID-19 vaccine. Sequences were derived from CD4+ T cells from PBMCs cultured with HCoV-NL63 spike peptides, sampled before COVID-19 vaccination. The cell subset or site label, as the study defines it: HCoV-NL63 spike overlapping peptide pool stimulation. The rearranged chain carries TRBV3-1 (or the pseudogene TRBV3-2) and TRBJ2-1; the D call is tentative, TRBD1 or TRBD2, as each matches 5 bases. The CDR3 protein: CASKGTASYNEQFF. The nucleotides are TGTGCCAGCAAAGGGACGGCCTCCTACAATGAGCAGTTCTTC.